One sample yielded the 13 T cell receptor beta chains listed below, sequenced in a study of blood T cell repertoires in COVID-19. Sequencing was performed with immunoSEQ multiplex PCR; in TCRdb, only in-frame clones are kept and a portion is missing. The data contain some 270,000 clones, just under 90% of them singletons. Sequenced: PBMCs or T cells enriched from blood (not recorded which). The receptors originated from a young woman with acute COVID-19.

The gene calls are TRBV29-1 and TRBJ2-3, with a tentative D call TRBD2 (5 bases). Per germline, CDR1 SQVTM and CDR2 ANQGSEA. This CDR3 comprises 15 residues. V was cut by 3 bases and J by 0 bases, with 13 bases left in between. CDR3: CSVEEVWLSTDTQYF. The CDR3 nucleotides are TGCAGCGTTGAGGAGGTCTGGCTAAGCACAGATACGCAGTATTTT.

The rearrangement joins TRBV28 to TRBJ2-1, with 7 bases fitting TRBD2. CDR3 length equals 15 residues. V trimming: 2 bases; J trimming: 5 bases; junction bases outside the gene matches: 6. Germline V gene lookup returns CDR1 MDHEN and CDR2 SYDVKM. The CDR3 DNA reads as TGTGCCAGCAGTTTAGCCCCAGCGGGAAACAATGAGCAGTTCTTC. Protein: CASSLAPAGNNEQFF.

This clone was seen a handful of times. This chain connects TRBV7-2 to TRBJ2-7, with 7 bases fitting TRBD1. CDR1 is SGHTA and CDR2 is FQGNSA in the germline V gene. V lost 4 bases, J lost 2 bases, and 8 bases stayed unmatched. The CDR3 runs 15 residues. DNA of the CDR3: TGTGCCAGCAGCTCTCGGGACAGCAAGGCCTACGAGCAGTACTTC. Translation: CASSSRDSKAYEQYF.

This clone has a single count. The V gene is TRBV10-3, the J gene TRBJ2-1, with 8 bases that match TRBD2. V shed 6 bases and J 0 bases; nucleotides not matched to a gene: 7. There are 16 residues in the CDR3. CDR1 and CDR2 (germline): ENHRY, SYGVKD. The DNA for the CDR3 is TGTGCCATCAGCCCTACTAGCGGAAGCTCCTACAATGAGCAGTTCTTC. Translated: CAISPTSGSSYNEQFF.

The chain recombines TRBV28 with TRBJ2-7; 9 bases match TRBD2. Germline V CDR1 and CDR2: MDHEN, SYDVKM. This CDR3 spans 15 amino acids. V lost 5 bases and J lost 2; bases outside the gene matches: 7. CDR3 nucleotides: TGTGCCAGCAGTGGTAGCGGGAGTGGGACCTACGAGCAGTACTTC. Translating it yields CASSGSGSGTYEQYF.

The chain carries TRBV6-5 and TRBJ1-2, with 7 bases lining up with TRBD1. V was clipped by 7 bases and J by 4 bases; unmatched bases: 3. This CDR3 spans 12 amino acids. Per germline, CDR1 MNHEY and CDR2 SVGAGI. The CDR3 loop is CASNRQGYGYTF. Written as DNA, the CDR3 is TGTGCCAGCAATAGACAGGGCTATGGCTACACCTTC.

CDR3 coding DNA: TGTGCCAGCAGCTTCGGGATAGAACAGTACTTC. It encodes CASSFGIEQYF. This chain uses TRBV7-9 with TRBJ2-7, with D tentatively TRBD2 (5 bases). The CDR3 runs 11 residues. With 3 bases removed from V and 10 bases from J, the gap between germline ends came to 10 bases. Germline lookup yields CDR1 SEHNR and CDR2 FQNEAQ (reference sequence).

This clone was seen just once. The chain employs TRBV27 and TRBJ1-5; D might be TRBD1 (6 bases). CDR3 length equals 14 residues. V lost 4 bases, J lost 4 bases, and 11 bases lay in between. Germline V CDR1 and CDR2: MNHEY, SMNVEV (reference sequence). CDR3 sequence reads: CASSSGTPNQPQHF. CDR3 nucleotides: TGTGCCAGCAGTTCCGGGACACCTAATCAGCCCCAGCATTTT.

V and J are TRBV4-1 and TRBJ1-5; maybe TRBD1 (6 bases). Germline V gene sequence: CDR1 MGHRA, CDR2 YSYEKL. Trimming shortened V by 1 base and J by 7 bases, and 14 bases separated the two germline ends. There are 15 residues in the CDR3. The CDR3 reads CASSQVAGANQPQHF. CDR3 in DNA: TGCGCCAGCAGCCAAGTAGCGGGGGCAAACCAGCCCCAGCATTTT.

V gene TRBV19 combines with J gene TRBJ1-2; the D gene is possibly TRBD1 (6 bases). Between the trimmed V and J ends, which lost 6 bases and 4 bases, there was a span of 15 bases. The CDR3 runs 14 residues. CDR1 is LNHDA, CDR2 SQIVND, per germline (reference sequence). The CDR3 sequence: CASSQRTVTYGYTF. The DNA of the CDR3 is TGTGCCAGTAGCCAAAGGACAGTTACCTATGGCTACACCTTC.

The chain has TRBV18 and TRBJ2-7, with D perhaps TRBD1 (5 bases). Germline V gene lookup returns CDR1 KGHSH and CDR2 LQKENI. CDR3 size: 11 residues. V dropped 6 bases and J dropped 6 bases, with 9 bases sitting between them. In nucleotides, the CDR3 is TGTGCCAGCTCCCCCGACAGCGAGCAGTACTTC. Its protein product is CASSPDSEQYF.

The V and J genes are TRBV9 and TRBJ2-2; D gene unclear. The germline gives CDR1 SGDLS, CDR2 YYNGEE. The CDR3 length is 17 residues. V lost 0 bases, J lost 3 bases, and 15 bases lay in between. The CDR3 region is CASSVAERWSDTGELFF. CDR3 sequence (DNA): TGTGCCAGCAGCGTAGCCGAACGTTGGTCGGACACCGGGGAGCTGTTTTTT.

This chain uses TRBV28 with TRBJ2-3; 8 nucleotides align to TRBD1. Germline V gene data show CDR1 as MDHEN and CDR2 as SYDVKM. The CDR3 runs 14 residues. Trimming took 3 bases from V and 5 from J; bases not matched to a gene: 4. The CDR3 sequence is CASSLGQARDTQYF. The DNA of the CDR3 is TGTGCCAGCAGTTTGGGACAGGCAAGAGATACGCAGTATTTT. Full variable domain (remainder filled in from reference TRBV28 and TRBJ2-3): DVKVTQSSRYLVKRTGEKVFLECVQDMDHENMFWYRQDPGLGLRLIYFSYDVKMKEKGDIPEGYSVSREKKERFSLILESASTNQTSMYLCASSLGQARDTQYFGPGTRLTVL.